Below are 12 T cell receptor beta chains sequenced from a single sample in a study of radiotherapy plus CTLA-4 blockade in lung cancer. Profiling relied on immunoSEQ multiplex PCR, and the TCRdb table lists in-frame clones only, not all of them. Here the sample spans tens of thousands of clones, around 74% being singletons. The material was peripheral blood, obtained from a patient treated with radiotherapy plus ipilimumab. The source is a human donor with non-small cell lung cancer whose response to radiotherapy plus ipilimumab could not be evaluated.

CDR3 sequence: CASSLLGQGISGNTIYF. CDR3 nucleotides: TGTGCCAGCAGTTTATTGGGACAGGGTATCTCTGGAAACACCATATATTTT. The chain joins TRBV28 to TRBJ1-3, with TRBD1 identical over 9 bases. Trimming took 1 base from V and 0 from J; bases not matched to a gene: 4. The CDR3 is 17 amino acids. CDR1 is MDHEN, CDR2 SYDVKM, per germline.

The rearrangement links TRBV5-1 to TRBJ1-6; 7 nucleotides line up with TRBD1. This CDR3 has 15 residues. Trimming cost V 0 bases and J 7 bases; bases outside gene matches: 4. Germline V CDR1 and CDR2: SGHRS, YFSETQ. The CDR3 region is CASSLGAGGNSPLHF. In DNA form, the CDR3 reads TGCGCCAGCAGCTTGGGCGCAGGGGGGAATTCACCCCTCCACTTT.

J is TRBJ2-7 and V is TRBV9; 7 positions agree with TRBD1. CDR3 length: 14 amino acids. The germline gives CDR1 SGDLS, CDR2 YYNGEE. The ends lost 4 bases at V and 2 bases at J; junction bases unmatched: 6. CDR3 nucleotides: TGTGCCAGCAGCCTGGGACAGCTGACCTACGAGCAGTACTTC. Encoded protein: CASSLGQLTYEQYF.

The sample holds a few counts of this clone. The genes are TRBV7-3 and TRBJ2-2; D may be TRBD2 (6 bases). CDR1 is SGHTA and CDR2 is FQGTGA in the germline V gene. Trimming took off 1 base at V and 3 bases at J, with 6 bases between the two ends. The length of the CDR3 is 14 residues. CDR3 protein: CASSLIADTGELFF. In DNA form, the CDR3 reads TGTGCCAGCAGCTTAATAGCGGACACCGGGGAGCTGTTTTTT. The whole variable domain, filled in from reference TRBV7-3 and TRBJ2-2, reads GAGVSQTPSNKVTEKGKYVELRCDPISGHTALYWYRQSLGQGPEFLIYFQGTGAADDSGLPNDRFFAVRPEGSVSTLKIQRTERGDSAVYLCASSLIADTGELFFGEGSRLTVL.

The chain recombines TRBV10-1 with TRBJ2-3; maybe TRBD1 (6 bases). The CDR3 spans 15 residues. Germline assignment: CDR1 WNHNN and CDR2 SYGVQD (reference sequence). Trimming removed 5 bases at V and 0 bases at J, with 12 bases between. The CDR3 bases are TGCGCCAGCAGTAGAAGACAGGAAAGCACAGATACGCAGTATTTT. Its translation: CASSRRQESTDTQYF.

The rearrangement links TRBV6-6 to TRBJ2-7; D uncertain. Germline CDR1 and CDR2: MNHNY and SVGAGI (reference sequence). The CDR3 is made up of 14 amino acids. Trimming removed 5 bases at V and 0 bases at J, with 11 bases between. CDR3 in amino acids: CASSRRLNSYEQYF. DNA for the CDR3: TGTGCCAGCAGTCGCCGACTGAACTCCTACGAGCAGTACTTC.

The V gene is TRBV6-4, the J gene TRBJ2-1; a possible D gene is TRBD1 (7 bases). This CDR3 is built from 16 residues. Looked up from germline, CDR1 is MRHNA and CDR2 is SNTAGT. V was pared by 0 bases and J by 2 bases, with 11 bases between. The chain's CDR3 is CASSDSPRGAYNEQFF. The DNA of the CDR3 is TGTGCCAGCAGTGACTCACCCAGGGGGGCCTACAATGAGCAGTTCTTC.

This clone was picked up a small number of times. The V call is TRBV28, the J call TRBJ2-2, with a possible D match to TRBD1 (6 bases). V was shortened by 10 bases and J by 2 bases, with 11 bases between the two germline ends. The CDR3 sequence is 13 residues long. CDR1 MDHEN and CDR2 SYDVKM come from the germline V gene. The CDR3 nucleotides are TGTGCCATCCCACAGGGAAACACCGGGGAGCTGTTTTTT. Translating it yields CAIPQGNTGELFF. Variable domain in full (rest from reference TRBV28 and TRBJ2-2): DVKVTQSSRYLVKRTGEKVFLECVQDMDHENMFWYRQDPGLGLRLIYFSYDVKMKEKGDIPEGYSVSREKKERFSLILESASTNQTSMYLCAIPQGNTGELFFGEGSRLTVL.

The CDR3 protein is CASSLGDEQYF. The CDR3 DNA sequence: TGTGCCAGCAGTTTGGGCGACGAGCAGTACTTC. The chain has TRBV28 and TRBJ2-7; D gene unclear. Germline CDR1 MDHEN, CDR2 SYDVKM. Deletions cut 3 bases from V and 5 bases from J, with 5 bases between. The CDR3 sequence is 11 residues long.

Only a few counts were recorded for this clone. The chain combines TRBV2 with TRBJ1-1, with D perhaps TRBD1 (5 bases). Looked up from germline, CDR1 is SNHLY and CDR2 is FYNNEI. CDR3 length: 14 amino acids. V was shortened by 5 bases and J by 5 bases, with 15 bases between the two germline ends. In DNA, the CDR3 is TGTGCCAGCAGTCACCCCAGGGATCGGACTGAAGCTTTCTTT. Protein sequence: CASSHPRDRTEAFF.

The V call is TRBV2, the J call TRBJ1-2, with 10 bases aligning to TRBD1. The CDR3 runs 15 residues. After removal of 6 bases from V and 1 base from J, the junction contained 5 bases not matched to a gene. CDR1 is SNHLY and CDR2 is FYNNEI in the germline V gene. CDR3 DNA: TGTGCCAGCAGCCTTGACAGGGGGCTTAACTATGGCTACACCTTC. This sequence encodes CASSLDRGLNYGYTF. Using reference TRBV2 and TRBJ1-2 for the parts outside the CDR3, the full variable domain is EPEVTQTPSHQVTQMGQEVILRCVPISNHLYFYWYRQILGQKVEFLVSFYNNEISEKSEIFDDQFSVERPDGSNFTLKIRSTKLEDSAMYFCASSLDRGLNYGYTFGSGTRLTVV.

Only one count was recorded for this clone. V gene TRBV2 combines with J gene TRBJ1-3; D unclear. The ends were cut back, 4 bases at V and 4 bases at J, with 17 bases in the middle. This CDR3 has 16 amino acids. Germline-derived CDR1 and CDR2 are SNHLY and FYNNEI. Here the CDR3 reads CASSVEGLLGGNTIYF. The CDR3 DNA is TGTGCCAGCAGTGTCGAGGGTCTTCTGGGCGGAAACACCATATATTTT. Full variable domain (missing parts from reference TRBV2 and TRBJ1-3): EPEVTQTPSHQVTQMGQEVILRCVPISNHLYFYWYRQILGQKVEFLVSFYNNEISEKSEIFDDQFSVERPDGSNFTLKIRSTKLEDSAMYFCASSVEGLLGGNTIYFGEGSWLTVV.